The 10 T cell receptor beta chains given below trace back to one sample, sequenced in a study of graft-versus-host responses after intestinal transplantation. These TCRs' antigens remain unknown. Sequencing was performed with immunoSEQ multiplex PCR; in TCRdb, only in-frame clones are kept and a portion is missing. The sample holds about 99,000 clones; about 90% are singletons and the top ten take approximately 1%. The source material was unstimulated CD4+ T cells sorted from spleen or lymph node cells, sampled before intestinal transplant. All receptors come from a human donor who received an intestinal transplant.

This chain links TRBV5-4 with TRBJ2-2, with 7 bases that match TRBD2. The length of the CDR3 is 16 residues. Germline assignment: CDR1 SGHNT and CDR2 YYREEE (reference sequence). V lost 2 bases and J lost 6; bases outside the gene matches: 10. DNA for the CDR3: TGTGCCAGCAGCTTATCCGTGACGGCGGGAGCCGGGGAGCTGTTTTTT. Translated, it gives CASSLSVTAGAGELFF.

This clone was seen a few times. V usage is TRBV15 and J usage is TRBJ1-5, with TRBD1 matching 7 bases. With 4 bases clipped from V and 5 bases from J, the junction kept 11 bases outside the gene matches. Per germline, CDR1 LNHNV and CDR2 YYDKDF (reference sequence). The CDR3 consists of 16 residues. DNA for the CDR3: TGTGCCACCAGCATTGGGACAGTGGGGGCCGATCAGCCCCAGCATTTT. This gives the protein CATSIGTVGADQPQHF.

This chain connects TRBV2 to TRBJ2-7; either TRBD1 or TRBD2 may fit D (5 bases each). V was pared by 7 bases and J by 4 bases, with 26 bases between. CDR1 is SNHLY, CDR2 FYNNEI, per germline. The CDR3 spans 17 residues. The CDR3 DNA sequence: TGTGCCAGCACGCCTATCGCCGGGACCACGGGAAGGTACGAGCAGTACTTC. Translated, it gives CASTPIAGTTGRYEQYF.

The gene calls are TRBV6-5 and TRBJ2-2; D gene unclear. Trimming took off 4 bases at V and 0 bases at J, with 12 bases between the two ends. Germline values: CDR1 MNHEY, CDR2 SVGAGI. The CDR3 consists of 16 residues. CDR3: CASSSRQNANTGELFF. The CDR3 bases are TGTGCCAGCAGTTCCCGCCAAAACGCGAACACCGGGGAGCTGTTTTTT.

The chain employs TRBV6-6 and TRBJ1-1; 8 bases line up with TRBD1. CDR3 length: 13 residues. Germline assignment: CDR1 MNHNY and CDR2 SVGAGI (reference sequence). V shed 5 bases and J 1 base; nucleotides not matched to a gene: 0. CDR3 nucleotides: TGTGCCAGCAGTGACAGGGGGAACACTGAAGCTTTCTTT. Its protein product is CASSDRGNTEAFF.

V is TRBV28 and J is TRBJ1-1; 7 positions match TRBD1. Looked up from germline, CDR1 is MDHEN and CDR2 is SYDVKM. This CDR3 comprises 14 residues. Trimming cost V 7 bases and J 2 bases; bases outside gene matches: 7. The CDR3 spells CASMDGQANTEAFF. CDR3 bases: TGTGCCAGCATGGATGGACAGGCCAACACTGAAGCTTTCTTT.

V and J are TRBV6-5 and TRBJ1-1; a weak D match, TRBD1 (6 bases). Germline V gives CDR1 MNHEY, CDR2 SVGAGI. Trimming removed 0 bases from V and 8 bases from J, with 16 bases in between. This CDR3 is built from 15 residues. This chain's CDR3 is CASSYSMSGGIEAFF. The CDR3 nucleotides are TGTGCCAGCAGTTACTCGATGTCTGGGGGCATCGAAGCTTTCTTT.

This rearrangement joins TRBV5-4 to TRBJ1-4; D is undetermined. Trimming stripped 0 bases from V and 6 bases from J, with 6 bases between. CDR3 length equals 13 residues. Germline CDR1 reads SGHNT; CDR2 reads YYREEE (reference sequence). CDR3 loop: CASSLAVHEKLFF. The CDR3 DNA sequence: TGTGCCAGCAGCTTGGCGGTCCATGAAAAACTGTTTTTT.

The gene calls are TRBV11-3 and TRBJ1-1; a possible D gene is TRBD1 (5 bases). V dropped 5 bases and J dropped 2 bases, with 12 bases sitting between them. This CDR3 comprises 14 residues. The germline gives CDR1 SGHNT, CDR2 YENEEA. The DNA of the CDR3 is TGTGCCAGCAGCCTCGGAAGGGGAAACACTGAAGCTTTCTTT. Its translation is CASSLGRGNTEAFF.

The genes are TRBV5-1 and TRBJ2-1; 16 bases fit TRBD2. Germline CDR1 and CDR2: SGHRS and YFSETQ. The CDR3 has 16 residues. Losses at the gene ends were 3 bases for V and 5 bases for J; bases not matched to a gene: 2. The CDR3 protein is CASSSGTSGRDNEQFF. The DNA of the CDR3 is TGCGCCAGCAGCTCGGGGACTAGCGGGAGGGACAATGAGCAGTTCTTC. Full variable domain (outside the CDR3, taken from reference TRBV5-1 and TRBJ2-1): KAGVTQTPRYLIKTRGQQVTLSCSPISGHRSVSWYQQTPGQGLQFLFEYFSETQRNKGNFPGRFSGRQFSNSRSEMNVSTLELGDSALYLCASSSGTSGRDNEQFFGPGTRLTVL.